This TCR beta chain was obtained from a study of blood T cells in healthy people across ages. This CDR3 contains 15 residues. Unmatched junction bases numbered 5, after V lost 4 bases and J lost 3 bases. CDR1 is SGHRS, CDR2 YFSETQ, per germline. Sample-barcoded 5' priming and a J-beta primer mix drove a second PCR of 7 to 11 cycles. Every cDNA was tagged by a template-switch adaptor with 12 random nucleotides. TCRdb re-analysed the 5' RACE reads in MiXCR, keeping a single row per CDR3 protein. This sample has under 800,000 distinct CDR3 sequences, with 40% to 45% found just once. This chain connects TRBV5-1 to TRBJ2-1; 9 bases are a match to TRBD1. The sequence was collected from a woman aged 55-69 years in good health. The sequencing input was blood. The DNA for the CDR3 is TGCGCCAGCAGCAGACAGGGGGAGGACTACAATGAGCAGTTCTTC. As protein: CASSRQGEDYNEQFF.